This T cell receptor (beta chain) was captured in a study of cytomegalovirus exposure and HLA in healthy donors. Primers included in the PCR were 60 Vbeta and 13 Jbeta primers. Repertoires were generated with immunoSEQ multiplex PCR, while TCRdb's copy carries only in-frame clones and drops some. The repertoire consists of approximately 130,000 clones, with 70% to 80% occurring once and the leading ten covering roughly 3.1%. CDR1 and CDR2 (germline): MGHDK, SYGVNS. The V and J ends lost 4 bases and 6 bases respectively, with 15 bases between them. This CDR3 contains 14 residues. The chain uses TRBV25-1 and TRBJ1-2; a weak D match, TRBD1 (5 bases). The TCR comes from a man aged 25 to 40 in good health and CMV-seronegative. The sample consisted of PBMCs. CDR3 region: CASSAAGGPHGYTF. CDR3 coding DNA: TGTGCCAGCAGTGCTGCGGGGGGACCCCATGGCTACACCTTC.